This TCR beta chain came from a study of blood T cells in healthy people across ages. A sample-barcoded 5' primer and a J-beta primer mix were used in a second PCR of about 6 to 11 cycles. TCRdb re-analysed the 5' RACE reads in MiXCR, keeping a single row per CDR3 protein. This table has about 1.4 million distinct CDR3 sequences, approximately 63% appearing once. This clonotype appeared a few times. Germline V gives CDR1 SQVTM, CDR2 ANQGSEA. The CDR3 has 15 amino acids. V lost 0 bases and J lost 2; bases outside the gene matches: 7. There were at least 6 micrograms of total RNA extracted from every sample.

The rearrangement links TRBV29-1 to TRBJ2-7; 7 positions agree with TRBD1. The sample was blood. The sequence came from a man aged 18 to 30 in good health. DNA of the CDR3: TGCAGCGTTGAAGAACGGGACAGTCTACCCTACGAGCAGTACTTC. Translating gives CSVEERDSLPYEQYF.